This T cell receptor (beta chain) was sequenced during a study of glioma-infiltrating T cells. Study-level points and caveats: Patients with low tissue-blood divergence carried a signature set of shared blood CDR3 motifs.

Regarding this clonotype: Its antigen is as yet unknown.

The iRepertoire nested amplicon-rescue multiplex PCR amplified TCR alpha and beta CDR3s from RNA. Via MiXCR, TCRdb re-called the multiplex PCR reads, giving one row per CDR3 protein. The sample yields around 390,000 distinct CDR3 sequences, 41% seen once. Germline loops: CDR1 SEHNR, CDR2 FQNEAQ (reference sequence). V was shortened by 0 bases and J by 2 bases, with 16 bases between the two germline ends. The CDR3 consists of 18 residues. This TCR was recovered from a human donor with low-grade glioma or glioblastoma, undergoing nonglioma brain surgery, or in good health (not recorded which). The chain is built from TRBV7-9 and TRBJ2-2, with D possibly matching TRBD2 (5 bases). Material for sequencing was glioma tissue, nonneoplastic brain tissue, or PBMCs (not recorded which). The CDR3 protein is CASSLAHEGSKNTGELFF. As DNA, the CDR3 is TGTGCCAGCAGCTTAGCTCACGAAGGGAGTAAAAACACCGGGGAGCTGTTTTTT.